Sequencing of this T cell receptor beta chain was carried out in a study of molecular identifiers for immune sequencing clone quantification. It was with previously described methods and listed TCR primers that bulk TCR libraries were made. A single record per CDR3 protein comes from TCRdb applying MiXCR to the PCR reads. This table holds approximately 550,000 distinct CDR3 sequences, 20% to 25% found once. The sample holds a few counts of this clonotype. Antigen: not known. Study observations and caveats: Even with some 1 million naive cells present, spiked Jurkat TCR RNA from one cell was reportedly detectable. Molecules of identical TCR sharing a barcode could underestimate highly expanded clone sizes.

The length of the CDR3 is 14 residues. V dropped 8 bases and J dropped 9; count of bases not matched to a gene: 11. Germline CDR1 is MDHEN and CDR2 is SYDVKM. The chain carries TRBV28 and TRBJ2-1, with 9 bases lining up with TRBD2. The origin of this receptor is a human donor in good health. Some libraries in this study had Jurkat cell RNA spiked in. Sequencing was performed on naive CD8+ T cells from blood, with Jurkat cell RNA spiked in. Subset here: FACS-sorted CD8+CD4-CCR7+CD45RA+ naive T cells. CDR3 protein: CASGGLAGRGEQFF. The CDR3 DNA follows: TGTGCCAGCGGAGGCCTAGCGGGACGGGGTGAGCAGTTCTTC.